The rows below give T cell receptor beta chains drawn from one sample of a study of pediatric ulcerative colitis. TCRdb's copy holds only in-frame clones and misses some; the assay was immunoSEQ multiplex PCR. The sample records 30,000 to 45,000 clones, 60% to 75% being singletons. Sample: gut tissue. All receptors derive from a boy under 18 with moderate ulcerative colitis. Both conserved end residues are trimmed from each CDR3. The D gene is left open where the match is weak.

CDR3 length: 10; V gene: TRBV11-2; D gene: .; CDR3 protein: ASSHPVGELF
CDR3 length: 16; V gene: TRBV11-2; D gene: .; CDR3 protein: ASSEGAGGSGISYEQY
CDR3 length: 14; V gene: TRBV4-1; D gene: .; CDR3 protein: ASSQGRGPAGTEAF
CDR3 length: 12; V gene: TRBV9; D gene: .; CDR3 protein: ASSVEGDIDTQY
CDR3 length: 14; V gene: TRBV7-9; D gene: TRBD1; CDR3 protein: ASSLEDWDRVWTYT
CDR3 length: 13; V gene: TRBV5-4; D gene: TRBD1; CDR3 protein: ASSFGTATYTGYT
CDR3 length: 15; V gene: TRBV19; D gene: .; CDR3 protein: ASSISVGAPSTDTQY
CDR3 length: 12; V gene: TRBV5-6; D gene: .; CDR3 protein: ASSLPHRNYGYT
CDR3 length: 15; V gene: TRBV5-1; D gene: TRBD1; CDR3 protein: ASSPGTGRTLGYEQY
CDR3 length: 15; V gene: TRBV19; D gene: .; CDR3 protein: ASSMFWAGASGNTIY
CDR3 length: 10; V gene: TRBV28; D gene: .; CDR3 protein: AGHSPGPGYT
CDR3 length: 13; V gene: TRBV10-3; D gene: .; CDR3 protein: AISESTENTGELF
CDR3 length: 13; V gene: TRBV6-6; D gene: .; CDR3 protein: ASTPRLSDNSPLH
CDR3 length: 14; V gene: TRBV15; D gene: .; CDR3 protein: ATSRGYPTGAYEQY
CDR3 length: 16; V gene: TRBV19; D gene: .; CDR3 protein: ASNLGGRDTRTGNTIY
CDR3 length: 13; V gene: TRBV6-5; D gene: .; CDR3 protein: ASSYPNRESTEAF
CDR3 length: 14; V gene: TRBV4-2; D gene: TRBD2; CDR3 protein: ASSHDSLAGGHEQY
CDR3 length: 11; V gene: TRBV28; D gene: .; CDR3 protein: ASSSRQSDTQY
CDR3 length: 13; V gene: TRBV4-1; D gene: .; CDR3 protein: ASSLRGGSQTEAF
CDR3 length: 14; V gene: TRBV15; D gene: TRBD2; CDR3 protein: ATSSLAGVGTDTQY
CDR3 length: 11; V gene: TRBV6-5; D gene: .; CDR3 protein: ASSDSVKTEAF
CDR3 length: 12; V gene: TRBV7-2; D gene: .; CDR3 protein: ASSADSAFYEQY
CDR3 length: 11; V gene: TRBV10-3; D gene: TRBD1; CDR3 protein: AISGTDNYGYT
CDR3 length: 12; V gene: TRBV19; D gene: .; CDR3 protein: ASSPTATYNEQF
CDR3 length: 17; V gene: TRBV4-3; D gene: .; CDR3 protein: ASSQDFGGGENLNTEAF
CDR3 length: 16; V gene: TRBV2; D gene: TRBD2; CDR3 protein: ASSSLLAVQKGSYEQY
CDR3 length: 13; V gene: TRBV9; D gene: .; CDR3 protein: ASSALGHPGETQY
CDR3 length: 11; V gene: TRBV5-1; D gene: TRBD1; CDR3 protein: ASSEEGAYGYT
CDR3 length: 12; V gene: TRBV4-3; D gene: TRBD2; CDR3 protein: ASSLGLAGGTQY
CDR3 length: 14; V gene: TRBV18; D gene: .; CDR3 protein: ASSPPMETDNTEAF
CDR3 length: 11; V gene: TRBV7-9; D gene: .; CDR3 protein: ASSPPSSYEQY
CDR3 length: 12; V gene: TRBV18; D gene: TRBD1; CDR3 protein: ASSPRQGDYGYT
CDR3 length: 11; V gene: TRBV10-2; D gene: TRBD1; CDR3 protein: ASSEGTGGEQY
CDR3 length: 13; V gene: TRBV30; D gene: TRBD2; CDR3 protein: AWRGLVAGSGELF
CDR3 length: 10; V gene: TRBV6-1; D gene: TRBD2; CDR3 protein: ASERGAYEQY
CDR3 length: 11; V gene: TRBV18; D gene: TRBD2; CDR3 protein: ASSPQLAHEQF
CDR3 length: 13; V gene: TRBV6-1; D gene: .; CDR3 protein: ASSGGISSSYEQY